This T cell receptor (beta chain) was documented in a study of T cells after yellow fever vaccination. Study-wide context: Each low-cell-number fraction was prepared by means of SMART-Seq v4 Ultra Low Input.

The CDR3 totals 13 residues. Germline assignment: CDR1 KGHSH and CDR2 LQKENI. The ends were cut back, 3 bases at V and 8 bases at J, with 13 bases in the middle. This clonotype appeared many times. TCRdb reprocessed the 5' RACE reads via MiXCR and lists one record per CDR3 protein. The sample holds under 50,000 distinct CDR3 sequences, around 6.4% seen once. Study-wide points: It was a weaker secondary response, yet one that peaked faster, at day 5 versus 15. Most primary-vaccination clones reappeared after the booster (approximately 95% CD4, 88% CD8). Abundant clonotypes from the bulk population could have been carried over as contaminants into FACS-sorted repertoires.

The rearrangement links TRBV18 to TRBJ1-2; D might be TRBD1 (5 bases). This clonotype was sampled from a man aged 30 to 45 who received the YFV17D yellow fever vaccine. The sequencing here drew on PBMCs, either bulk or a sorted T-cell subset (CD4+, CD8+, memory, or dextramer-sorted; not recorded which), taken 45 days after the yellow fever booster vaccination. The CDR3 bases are TGTGCCAGCTCACCGGAAGGGGTGTCCGGCTACACCTTC. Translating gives CASSPEGVSGYTF.